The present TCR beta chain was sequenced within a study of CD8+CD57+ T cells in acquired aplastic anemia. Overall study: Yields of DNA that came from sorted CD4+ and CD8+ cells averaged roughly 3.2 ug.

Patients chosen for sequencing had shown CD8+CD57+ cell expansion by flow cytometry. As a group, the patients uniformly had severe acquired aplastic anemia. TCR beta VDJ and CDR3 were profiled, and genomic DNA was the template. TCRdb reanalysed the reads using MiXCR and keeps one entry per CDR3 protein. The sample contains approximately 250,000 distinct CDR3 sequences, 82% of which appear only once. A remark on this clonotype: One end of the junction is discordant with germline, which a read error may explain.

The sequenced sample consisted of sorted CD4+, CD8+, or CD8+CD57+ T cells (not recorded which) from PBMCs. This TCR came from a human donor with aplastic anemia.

CDR3 region: CASSLGGTRVQSEF. As DNA, the CDR3 is TGTGCCAGCAGCTTAGGCGGCACGCGAGTTCAATCTGAATTC. The V and J genes are TRBV7-6 and TRBJ2-5; D gene unclear. Germline CDR1 SGHVS, CDR2 FNYEAQ. The CDR3 spans 14 residues.